This is a list of T cell receptor beta chains from one sample in a study of blood T cell repertoires in COVID-19. The repertoire was sequenced with immunoSEQ multiplex PCR; TCRdb's copy has only in-frame clones and lacks some. The table has approximately 31,000 clones, 80% to 90% seen once. Sequencing was performed on peripheral blood. The receptors come from an elderly man with acute or convalescent COVID-19. CDR3s include the opening cysteine and the closing phenylalanine or tryptophan. The D gene is left open where the match is weak. Clone size is stated in some rows and not others, as once, few, many or a class when expanded.

abundance: NA
v_gene: TRBV30
j_gene: TRBJ2-2
d_gene: NA
CDR3nt: TGTGCCTGGAGTGTAACGGTGGGCTCGAACACCGGGGAGCTGTTTTTT
CDR3aa: CAWSVTVGSNTGELFF

abundance: once
v_gene: TRBV7-2
j_gene: TRBJ1-6
d_gene: TRBD1
CDR3nt: TGTGCCAGCAGCATGGGACAGGGGTGGTCACCCCTCCACTTT
CDR3aa: CASSMGQGWSPLHF

abundance: NA
v_gene: TRBV7-9
j_gene: TRBJ1-5
d_gene: NA
CDR3nt: TGTGCCAGCAGCTCGTCAGGGGCGGCGGGCAATCAGCCCCAGCATTTT
CDR3aa: CASSSSGAAGNQPQHF

abundance: NA
v_gene: TRBV7-8
j_gene: TRBJ2-1
d_gene: TRBD2
CDR3nt: TGTGCCAGCAGCTTGACCGGGACTAGCGGTTACAATGAGCAGTTCTTC
CDR3aa: CASSLTGTSGYNEQFF

abundance: NA
v_gene: TRBV3-1/TRBV3-2
j_gene: TRBJ1-1
d_gene: NA
CDR3nt: TGTGCCAGCAGCCAAGATTGGGACAAGAACACTGAAGCTTTCTTT
CDR3aa: CASSQDWDKNTEAFF

abundance: NA
v_gene: TRBV30
j_gene: TRBJ2-7
d_gene: TRBD1
CDR3nt: TGTGCCTACCGGGACAGGGGTACATACGAGCAGTACTTC
CDR3aa: CAYRDRGTYEQYF

abundance: NA
v_gene: TRBV7-9
j_gene: TRBJ2-2
d_gene: TRBD1
CDR3nt: TGTGCCAGCAGCTGGGCCGGGACAGAAAACACCGGGGAGCTGTTTTTT
CDR3aa: CASSWAGTENTGELFF

abundance: NA
v_gene: TRBV19
j_gene: TRBJ2-7
d_gene: TRBD1
CDR3nt: TGTGCCAGTAGTACCGCGGCAGAAACAGGGGATTGGCAGTCCTACGAGCAGTACTTC
CDR3aa: CASSTAAETGDWQSYEQYF

abundance: NA
v_gene: TRBV28
j_gene: TRBJ2-3
d_gene: TRBD2
CDR3nt: TGTGCCAGCAGTCTTCCTCTAGCGGGCCGCACAGATACGCAGTATTTT
CDR3aa: CASSLPLAGRTDTQYF

abundance: once
v_gene: TRBV19
j_gene: TRBJ2-1
d_gene: TRBD2
CDR3nt: TGTGCCAGTAGTAACCCTAGCGGGCTCTCCTACAATGAGCAGTTCTTC
CDR3aa: CASSNPSGLSYNEQFF

abundance: NA
v_gene: TRBV30
j_gene: TRBJ1-1
d_gene: NA
CDR3nt: TGTGCCTGGAGGCCTACAGTGAACACTGAAGCTTTCTTT
CDR3aa: CAWRPTVNTEAFF

abundance: NA
v_gene: TRBV19
j_gene: TRBJ1-5
d_gene: NA
CDR3nt: TGTGCCAGTAGGTCAGGGTCCAATCAGCCCCAGCATTTT
CDR3aa: CASRSGSNQPQHF

abundance: NA
v_gene: TRBV7-9
j_gene: TRBJ2-7
d_gene: NA
CDR3nt: TGTGCCAGCAGCCCGCGGGGCGACTCCTACGAGCAGTACTTC
CDR3aa: CASSPRGDSYEQYF

abundance: NA
v_gene: TRBV27
j_gene: TRBJ1-5
d_gene: TRBD1
CDR3nt: TGTGCCAGCAGTCCCTCGACAGGGCAGCAGCCCCAGCATTTT
CDR3aa: CASSPSTGQQPQHF

abundance: NA
v_gene: TRBV21-1
j_gene: TRBJ1-5
d_gene: NA
CDR3nt: NA
CDR3aa: CASTRRDRVASGNQPQHF

abundance: NA
v_gene: TRBV19
j_gene: TRBJ1-6
d_gene: NA
CDR3nt: TGTGCCAGTAGTCCCTCCAGAATTGTAAATTCACCCCTCCACTTT
CDR3aa: CASSPSRIVNSPLHF

abundance: once
v_gene: TRBV15
j_gene: TRBJ1-1
d_gene: NA
CDR3nt: TGTGCCACCAGCAGAGCTTGGGCGAACGAAGCTTTCTTT
CDR3aa: CATSRAWANEAFF

abundance: NA
v_gene: TRBV6-5
j_gene: TRBJ2-2
d_gene: TRBD2
CDR3nt: TGTGCCAGCAGGCCCGGGACTAGCGCCGCCGGGGAGCTGTTTTTT
CDR3aa: CASRPGTSAAGELFF

abundance: few
v_gene: TRBV19
j_gene: TRBJ1-1
d_gene: NA
CDR3nt: TGTGCCAGTAGTATAGTAACAGCTTCGGAAGCTTTCTTT
CDR3aa: CASSIVTASEAFF

abundance: NA
v_gene: TRBV21-1
j_gene: TRBJ2-3
d_gene: NA
CDR3nt: TGTGCCAGCAGCAAAGCCGGGAGGGGGGATTTGGCTTCAGATACGCAGTATTTT
CDR3aa: CASSKAGRGDLASDTQYF

abundance: NA
v_gene: TRBV20-1
j_gene: TRBJ2-7
d_gene: NA
CDR3nt: TGCAGTGCTAGTAACTCATTTACCTACGAGCAGTACTTC
CDR3aa: CSASNSFTYEQYF

abundance: once
v_gene: TRBV5-1
j_gene: TRBJ2-1
d_gene: TRBD2
CDR3nt: TGCGCCAGCAGCGCCGGACTAGCGGGAAGGAATGAGCAGTTCTTC
CDR3aa: CASSAGLAGRNEQFF

abundance: NA
v_gene: TRBV4-1
j_gene: TRBJ2-7
d_gene: TRBD2
CDR3nt: TGCGCCAGCAGCCAAGAGGGGAGGGACGCGCAGTACTTC
CDR3aa: CASSQEGRDAQYF

abundance: NA
v_gene: TRBV2
j_gene: TRBJ1-2
d_gene: TRBD1
CDR3nt: TGTGCCAGCAGTGATGAGGGGGCTCGGGGCTACACCTTC
CDR3aa: CASSDEGARGYTF

abundance: once
v_gene: TRBV5-1
j_gene: TRBJ2-7
d_gene: TRBD1
CDR3nt: TGCGCCAGCACCCCGGGACAGGGCCCCAGGTACTTC
CDR3aa: CASTPGQGPRYF

abundance: NA
v_gene: TRBV7-9
j_gene: TRBJ1-1
d_gene: TRBD1
CDR3nt: TGTGCCAGCAGCTTAGTTACAGGGGGCGTTGAGAACACTGAAGCTTTCTTT
CDR3aa: CASSLVTGGVENTEAFF

abundance: NA
v_gene: TRBV5-1
j_gene: TRBJ1-4
d_gene: NA
CDR3nt: TGCGCCAGCAGCTTATCTACCACAACTAATGAAAAACTGTTTTTT
CDR3aa: CASSLSTTTNEKLFF

abundance: NA
v_gene: TRBV9
j_gene: TRBJ2-1
d_gene: TRBD2
CDR3nt: TGTGCCAGCAGCGTAGATCTAGCGGGAGGGCCCCTCGGTGAGCAGTTCTTC
CDR3aa: CASSVDLAGGPLGEQFF

abundance: NA
v_gene: TRBV3-1/TRBV3-2
j_gene: TRBJ2-1
d_gene: TRBD2
CDR3nt: TGTGCCAGCAGCCCTGACCGGGGGAAGCGGGGAGGGAATGAGCAGTTCTTC
CDR3aa: CASSPDRGKRGGNEQFF

abundance: NA
v_gene: TRBV29-1
j_gene: TRBJ2-3
d_gene: TRBD1
CDR3nt: TGCAGCGTGGAGACAGGGAGTGGCACAGATACGCAGTATTTT
CDR3aa: CSVETGSGTDTQYF

abundance: NA
v_gene: TRBV19
j_gene: TRBJ2-1
d_gene: NA
CDR3nt: TGTGCCAGTAGTAGCGTAATAGCGAACTCTTGGGATGAGCAGTTCTTC
CDR3aa: CASSSVIANSWDEQFF

abundance: NA
v_gene: TRBV2
j_gene: TRBJ1-1
d_gene: NA
CDR3nt: TGTGCCAGCAGTCCAGACACACTTAACACTGAAGCTTTCTTT
CDR3aa: CASSPDTLNTEAFF

abundance: NA
v_gene: TRBV19
j_gene: TRBJ1-2
d_gene: TRBD1
CDR3nt: TGTGCCAGTAGTCCCCACCCGGGACAGGGTCCCCGGAATGGCTACACCTTC
CDR3aa: CASSPHPGQGPRNGYTF

abundance: NA
v_gene: TRBV25-1
j_gene: TRBJ2-5
d_gene: NA
CDR3nt: TGTGCCAGCAGTGACCCCAGACAGGACCCGGAGACCCAGTACTTC
CDR3aa: CASSDPRQDPETQYF

abundance: NA
v_gene: TRBV7-9
j_gene: TRBJ1-5
d_gene: NA
CDR3nt: TGTGCCAGCAGCTTACGGGGTTCGGATCAGCCCCAGCATTTT
CDR3aa: CASSLRGSDQPQHF

abundance: NA
v_gene: TRBV6-4
j_gene: TRBJ2-1
d_gene: TRBD1
CDR3nt: TGTGCCAGCAGTTTTGCAGGGGGATCGAATGAGCAGTTCTTC
CDR3aa: CASSFAGGSNEQFF

abundance: NA
v_gene: TRBV10-2
j_gene: TRBJ2-1
d_gene: NA
CDR3nt: TGCGCCAGCAGTGAGAGGCTAGTTTTTTCAAGCTCCTACAATGAGCAGTTCTTC
CDR3aa: CASSERLVFSSSYNEQFF

abundance: NA
v_gene: TRBV5-1
j_gene: TRBJ1-1
d_gene: NA
CDR3nt: TGCGCCAGCAGACCCGACAGTACGAACACTGAAGCTTTCTTT
CDR3aa: CASRPDSTNTEAFF

abundance: NA
v_gene: TRBV9
j_gene: TRBJ2-7
d_gene: TRBD2
CDR3nt: TGTGCCAGCAGCCCCACCGGACTAGCGGGGACCTACGAGCAGTACTTC
CDR3aa: CASSPTGLAGTYEQYF

abundance: NA
v_gene: TRBV9
j_gene: TRBJ1-1
d_gene: TRBD1
CDR3nt: TGTGCCAGCAGCCCCGTCCCGGACAGGGCAATTGAAGCTTTCTTT
CDR3aa: CASSPVPDRAIEAFF

abundance: NA
v_gene: TRBV5-1
j_gene: TRBJ2-7
d_gene: TRBD1
CDR3nt: TGCGCCAGCAGCCCAACTGGGACAGGGGGATCCGAGCAGTACTTC
CDR3aa: CASSPTGTGGSEQYF

abundance: NA
v_gene: TRBV19
j_gene: TRBJ1-6
d_gene: NA
CDR3nt: TGTGCCAGTAGGAGAAGCTCCTATAATTCACCCCTCCACTTT
CDR3aa: CASRRSSYNSPLHF

abundance: NA
v_gene: TRBV11-3
j_gene: TRBJ2-3
d_gene: TRBD2
CDR3nt: TGTGCCAGCAGCTTAGATCGGGGGGTCACAGATACGCAGTATTTT
CDR3aa: CASSLDRGVTDTQYF

abundance: NA
v_gene: TRBV2
j_gene: TRBJ1-1
d_gene: NA
CDR3nt: TGTGCCACCCTGGACAGCCCGAACACTGAAGCTTTCTTT
CDR3aa: CATLDSPNTEAFF

abundance: few
v_gene: TRBV5-1
j_gene: TRBJ2-7
d_gene: NA
CDR3nt: TGCGCCAGCAGAGAGTCCTCAGGGCACTCCTACGAGCAGTACTTC
CDR3aa: CASRESSGHSYEQYF

abundance: NA
v_gene: TRBV14
j_gene: TRBJ2-1
d_gene: NA
CDR3nt: TGTGCCAGCAGCCAAGATCTACAGTACAATGAGCAGTTCTTC
CDR3aa: CASSQDLQYNEQFF

abundance: NA
v_gene: TRBV7-2
j_gene: TRBJ1-5
d_gene: NA
CDR3nt: TGTGCCAGCAGCTTAGCGTTCGGGCAGGGGAATAATCAGCCCCAGCATTTT
CDR3aa: CASSLAFGQGNNQPQHF

abundance: NA
v_gene: TRBV6-4
j_gene: TRBJ2-3
d_gene: NA
CDR3nt: TGTGCCAGCAGTGTTGGCGGCAGCACAGATACGCAGTATTTT
CDR3aa: CASSVGGSTDTQYF

abundance: NA
v_gene: TRBV7-9
j_gene: TRBJ1-1
d_gene: TRBD1
CDR3nt: TGTGCCACCGACAGGGACACTGAAGCTTTCTTT
CDR3aa: CATDRDTEAFF

abundance: NA
v_gene: TRBV12-5
j_gene: TRBJ2-1
d_gene: NA
CDR3nt: TGTGCTAGTGCGTTTCAACTAGTTCGTATAACTACCAATGAGCAGTTCTTC
CDR3aa: CASAFQLVRITTNEQFF

abundance: NA
v_gene: TRBV24-1
j_gene: TRBJ2-1
d_gene: TRBD2
CDR3nt: TGTGCCACCAGTGACCCTAGCGGGTCTCCCTACAATGAGCAGTTCTTC
CDR3aa: CATSDPSGSPYNEQFF

abundance: NA
v_gene: TRBV5-1
j_gene: TRBJ1-1
d_gene: NA
CDR3nt: TGCGCCAGCAGCTTAGGCAGGGGTAGGGTCGCGATGAACACTGAAGCTTTCTTT
CDR3aa: CASSLGRGRVAMNTEAFF

abundance: NA
v_gene: TRBV7-2
j_gene: TRBJ2-3
d_gene: NA
CDR3nt: TGTGCCAGCAGCCGTAGCCCCCGCGGCACAGATACGCAGTATTTT
CDR3aa: CASSRSPRGTDTQYF

abundance: NA
v_gene: TRBV5-6
j_gene: TRBJ2-3
d_gene: TRBD2
CDR3nt: TGTGCCAGCAGCCGCTTTGGGCGGGAGAGGGAAGATACGCAGTATTTT
CDR3aa: CASSRFGREREDTQYF

abundance: medium-sized
v_gene: TRBV9
j_gene: TRBJ2-6
d_gene: TRBD1
CDR3nt: TGTGCCAGCAGCGCCCAGGGGGCTGGGGCCAACGTCCTGACTTTC
CDR3aa: CASSAQGAGANVLTF